This is a list of T cell receptor beta chains from one sample in a study of blood T cell repertoires in COVID-19. The protocol was immunoSEQ multiplex PCR, while the TCRdb copy is restricted to in-frame clones and leaves out a portion. Among approximately 210,000 clones listed, about 85% were seen once. The material sequenced was peripheral blood. These receptor sequences come from a man in his forties with acute or convalescent COVID-19. Each CDR3 is given with its conserved first and last residue. D genes are given only for firm matches. Rows give clone size only sometimes, using once, few, many, or a class for an expanded clone.

v_gene,j_gene,d_gene,abundance,CDR3aa,CDR3nt
TRBV6-5,TRBJ1-3,TRBD1,NA,CASSLTGGAFGNTIYF,TGTGCCAGCAGTTTGACAGGGGGCGCCTTTGGAAACACCATATATTTT
TRBV7-2,TRBJ2-1,NA,NA,CASSLAREGYNEQFF,TGTGCCAGCAGCCTGGCGAGAGAGGGTTACAATGAGCAGTTCTTC
TRBV11-2,TRBJ2-6,NA,NA,CASRTFTGANVLTF,TGTGCCAGCAGAACATTTACTGGGGCCAACGTCCTGACTTTC
TRBV28,TRBJ1-2,NA,NA,CASSAHSRSYHDGYTF,TGTGCCAGCAGTGCACACTCTCGGAGCTACCACGATGGCTACACCTTC
TRBV9,TRBJ2-1,NA,once,CASSVAPFRGSSYNEQFF,TGTGCCAGCAGCGTAGCTCCTTTTAGGGGGAGCTCCTACAATGAGCAGTTCTTC
TRBV7-9,TRBJ2-5,NA,NA,CASSPPGGQTQYF,TGTGCCAGCAGCCCCCCGGGGGGCCAGACCCAGTACTTC
TRBV19,TRBJ1-1,TRBD1,NA,CASTPGQGFNYGTEAFF,TGTGCCAGTACCCCGGGACAGGGGTTTAACTATGGCACTGAAGCTTTCTTT
TRBV10-3,TRBJ2-1,TRBD2,NA,CATSRTSGYNEQFF,TGTGCCACGAGTCGGACTAGCGGATACAATGAGCAGTTCTTC
TRBV7-6,TRBJ2-5,NA,once,CASSPPQETQYF,TGTGCCAGCAGCCCTCCCCAAGAGACCCAGTACTTC
TRBV30,TRBJ2-5,NA,NA,CAWSVYPYQETQYF,TGTGCCTGGAGTGTATATCCGTACCAAGAGACCCAGTACTTC
TRBV29-1,TRBJ1-2,NA,NA,CSVRLSNYGYTF,TGCAGCGTTCGCCTATCTAACTATGGCTACACCTTC
TRBV9,TRBJ1-2,TRBD1,NA,CASSVEGTANYGYTF,TGTGCCAGCAGCGTAGAAGGGACAGCCAACTATGGCTACACCTTC
TRBV19,TRBJ2-2,TRBD2,NA,CASSIGWTSGVNTGELFF,TGTGCCAGTAGTATAGGGTGGACTAGCGGGGTTAACACCGGGGAGCTGTTTTTT
TRBV6-2/TRBV6-3,TRBJ2-1,TRBD2,NA,CASSYSHSLAGSYNEQFF,TGTGCCAGCAGTTACTCCCACTCACTAGCGGGGTCCTACAATGAGCAGTTCTTC
TRBV10-1,TRBJ1-1,TRBD1,NA,CASSDKQGATEAFF,TGCGCCAGCAGTGATAAACAGGGGGCCACTGAAGCTTTCTTT
TRBV14,TRBJ1-1,NA,NA,CASQEAGLGTEAFF,TGTGCCAGCCAAGAGGCGGGTTTGGGAACTGAAGCTTTCTTT
TRBV27,TRBJ1-5,NA,NA,CASSFRQYNQPQHF,TGTGCCAGCAGTTTTCGACAGTACAATCAGCCCCAGCATTTT
TRBV14,TRBJ2-7,NA,NA,CASSLGHSSYEQYF,TGTGCCAGCAGCCTGGGACATAGCTCCTACGAGCAGTACTTC
TRBV14,TRBJ1-1,NA,NA,CASSQGWPTEAFF,TGTGCCAGCAGCCAAGGGTGGCCCACTGAAGCTTTCTTT
TRBV15,TRBJ1-6,NA,NA,CATSRDRANSPLHF,TGTGCCACCAGCAGAGACAGGGCTAATTCACCCCTCCACTTT
TRBV27,TRBJ2-7,TRBD1,NA,CASSLIGDRTYEQYF,TGTGCCAGCAGTCTCATCGGGGACAGGACCTACGAGCAGTACTTC
TRBV5-1,TRBJ1-1,TRBD1,NA,CASRTGDTEAFF,TGCGCCAGCAGGACAGGGGACACTGAAGCTTTCTTT
TRBV5-8,TRBJ2-7,NA,NA,CASSLRSRDEQYF,TGTGCCAGCAGCTTGCGTTCGAGGGACGAGCAGTACTTC
TRBV15,TRBJ2-7,TRBD1,NA,CATSREDRADAYEQYF,TGTGCCACCAGCAGAGAGGACAGGGCGGACGCCTACGAGCAGTACTTC
TRBV30,TRBJ1-6,NA,NA,CAWSDLPGGGSPLHF,TGTGCCTGGAGTGACCTCCCGGGGGGCGGTTCACCCCTCCACTTT
TRBV14,TRBJ1-1,NA,NA,CASGRSSTVNTEAFF,TGTGCCAGCGGGCGAAGTTCAACGGTGAACACTGAAGCTTTCTTT
TRBV29-1,TRBJ2-5,NA,NA,CSVAPGRGQPYQETQYF,TGCAGCGTTGCCCCGGGGCGGGGACAGCCGTACCAAGAGACCCAGTACTTC
TRBV19,TRBJ1-5,TRBD1,once,CASSTRTGLNQPQHF,TGTGCCAGTAGTACTAGGACAGGGCTCAATCAGCCCCAGCATTTT
TRBV5-1,TRBJ2-4,TRBD2,NA,CASSPSGGDQNIQYF,TGCGCCAGCAGCCCCTCTGGGGGGGACCAAAACATTCAGTACTTC
TRBV6-1,TRBJ2-7,NA,NA,CASSEARRMARSEQYF,TGTGCCAGCAGTGAAGCGCGGCGGATGGCTAGAAGCGAGCAGTACTTC
TRBV27,TRBJ1-1,NA,NA,CASSSRTAGENTEAFF,TGTGCCAGCAGTTCCAGGACGGCGGGAGAGAACACTGAAGCTTTCTTT
TRBV27,TRBJ2-7,TRBD1,NA,CASSPGTGGEDEQYF,TGTGCCAGCAGCCCCGGGACAGGGGGCGAGGACGAGCAGTACTTC
TRBV3-1/TRBV3-2,TRBJ2-3,NA,NA,CASSQGGGLDTQYF,TGTGCCAGCAGCCAGGGGGGAGGTTTGGATACGCAGTATTTT
TRBV9,TRBJ1-4,NA,NA,CASSAGVTNEKLFF,TGTGCCAGCAGCGCAGGGGTAACTAATGAAAAACTGTTTTTT
TRBV27,TRBJ2-1,NA,NA,CASSLSSEQFF,TGTGCCAGCAGTTTATCGAGTGAGCAGTTCTTC
TRBV6-5,TRBJ1-2,NA,few,CASSSPGTPPNYGYTF,TGTGCCAGCAGTTCCCCCGGGACACCGCCTAACTATGGCTACACCTTC
TRBV6-6,TRBJ2-1,TRBD1,NA,CASSPRTGLYNEQFF,TGTGCCAGCAGCCCTCGGACAGGACTTTACAATGAGCAGTTCTTC
TRBV27,TRBJ1-5,NA,once,CASSFAGPNQPQHF,TGTGCCAGCAGTTTTGCGGGGCCCAATCAGCCCCAGCATTTT
TRBV6-1,TRBJ2-7,TRBD2,NA,CASSEARGGYEQYF,TGTGCCAGCAGTGAAGCGCGGGGGGGCTACGAGCAGTACTTC
TRBV6-4,TRBJ2-5,TRBD2,NA,CASSDSGLAALTQETQYF,TGTGCCAGCAGTGACTCGGGGCTAGCGGCCCTAACCCAAGAGACCCAGTACTTC
TRBV7-2,TRBJ2-7,TRBD1,NA,CASSLGWDSSYEQYF,TGTGCCAGCAGCTTAGGGTGGGACAGCTCCTACGAGCAGTACTTC
TRBV7-3,TRBJ2-5,TRBD1,NA,CASSPGDRGGETQYF,TGTGCCAGCAGCCCCGGAGACAGGGGAGGAGAGACCCAGTACTTC
TRBV28,TRBJ2-2,NA,NA,CASSLNFFLTGGTGELFF,TGTGCCAGCAGTCTAAACTTTTTTCTGACAGGCGGCACCGGGGAGCTGTTTTTT
TRBV4-3,TRBJ2-1,TRBD2,NA,CASSQGSGLASSYNEQFF,TGCGCCAGCAGCCAAGGCTCGGGACTAGCGTCCTCCTACAATGAGCAGTTCTTC
TRBV2,TRBJ1-1,NA,many,CASSEANFRTTEAFF,TGTGCCAGCAGTGAGGCTAATTTTAGGACAACTGAAGCTTTCTTT
TRBV30,TRBJ1-2,TRBD1,NA,CAWSVRGLASWQGYTF,TGTGCCTGGAGTGTAAGGGGGCTGGCAAGTTGGCAGGGCTACACCTTC
TRBV5-4,TRBJ1-2,TRBD1,NA,CASSLETGGLYGYTF,TGTGCCAGCAGCTTGGAGACAGGGGGCCTCTATGGCTACACCTTC
TRBV7-2,TRBJ2-2,NA,NA,CASSFSGGDNTGELFF,TGTGCCAGCAGCTTCAGTGGCGGGGATAACACCGGGGAGCTGTTTTTT
TRBV5-1,TRBJ2-7,TRBD2,NA,CASSGGTSGGEQYF,TGCGCCAGCAGCGGTGGGACTAGCGGGGGCGAGCAGTACTTC
TRBV5-6,TRBJ1-2,NA,NA,CASSKTDLYGYTF,TGTGCCAGCAGCAAGACAGATCTCTATGGCTACACCTTC
TRBV2,TRBJ2-5,NA,NA,CASSEYDTRQETQYF,TGTGCCAGCAGTGAATACGATACTAGACAAGAGACCCAGTACTTC
TRBV18,TRBJ1-3,TRBD1,NA,CASLLGQGNTIYF,TGTGCCAGCCTTCTGGGACAGGGAAACACCATATATTTT
TRBV27,TRBJ2-1,TRBD1,NA,CASSSFRTGNEQFF,TGTGCCAGCAGTAGCTTTCGGACAGGCAATGAGCAGTTCTTC
TRBV7-2,TRBJ2-7,TRBD2,few,CASSIGLAAYEQYF,TGTGCCAGCAGCATCGGACTAGCAGCCTACGAGCAGTACTTC
TRBV3-1/TRBV3-2,TRBJ2-7,TRBD1,NA,CASSPTGGRYEQYF,TGTGCCAGCAGTCCGACAGGGGGGAGGTACGAGCAGTACTTC
TRBV25-1,TRBJ1-4,NA,NA,CASTSTPGDFNEKLFF,TGTGCCAGCACATCGACCCCAGGGGATTTTAATGAAAAACTGTTTTTT
TRBV4-1,TRBJ1-5,TRBD1,NA,CASSQAPPRDRVDNQPQHF,TGCGCCAGCAGCCAAGCTCCCCCCCGGGACAGGGTAGACAATCAGCCCCAGCATTTT